These 15 T cell receptor beta chains originate from one sample sequenced in a study of blood T cell repertoires in COVID-19. Sequencing was performed with immunoSEQ multiplex PCR; in TCRdb, only in-frame clones are kept and a portion is missing. The profile shows over 150,000 clones, around 87% of them singletons. The sample was peripheral blood. The receptors shown here come from a woman in her seventies with COVID-19, enrolled during active disease.

The chain recombines TRBV6-5 with TRBJ1-3; 10 bases fit TRBD1. Per the germline V gene, CDR1 is MNHEY and CDR2 is SVGAGI. This CDR3 is built from 15 residues. The V gene end was trimmed by 7 bases and the J gene end by 2 bases; junction bases not matched to a gene: 5. CDR3 residues: CASTYGTGAGNTIYF. CDR3 DNA: TGTGCCAGCACGTATGGGACAGGGGCTGGAAACACCATATATTTT.

The chain uses TRBV19 and TRBJ1-6; TRBD1 matches at 7 bases. Unmatched junction bases numbered 3, after V lost 3 bases and J lost 7 bases. This CDR3 has 14 residues. Germline CDR1 and CDR2: LNHDA and SQIVND (reference sequence). For the CDR3, the DNA is TGTGCCAGTAGTATGGGGACAGAAAATTCACCCCTCCACTTT. This gives the protein CASSMGTENSPLHF. The full variable domain, rest sourced from reference TRBV19 and TRBJ1-6, is DGGITQSPKYLFRKEGQNVTLSCEQNLNHDAMYWYRQDPGQGLRLIYYSQIVNDFQKGDIAEGYSVSREKKESFPLTVTSAQKNPTAFYLCASSMGTENSPLHFGNGTRLTVT.

The rearrangement links TRBV7-9 to TRBJ2-3; D not resolved. CDR1 is SEHNR, CDR2 FQNEAQ, per germline (reference sequence). This CDR3 region has 14 residues. Trimming removed 1 base from V and 2 bases from J, with 7 bases in between. CDR3 sequence: CASSLGRNTDTQYF. The CDR3 DNA reads TGTGCCAGCAGCTTAGGCAGAAACACAGATACGCAGTATTTT.

The V gene is TRBV28, the J gene TRBJ1-4; 9 bases line up with TRBD1. V dropped 5 bases and J dropped 8; count of bases not matched to a gene: 9. Germline V gene data show CDR1 as MDHEN and CDR2 as SYDVKM. This CDR3 is built from 15 residues. In DNA form, the CDR3 reads TGTGCCAGCAGTCCTCCGGGACAGGGTTGGGAAAAACTGTTTTTT. Its protein is CASSPPGQGWEKLFF.

V is TRBV29-1 and J is TRBJ2-2; no definite D call. With 5 bases removed from V and 7 bases from J, the gap between germline ends came to 14 bases. The CDR3 sequence is 13 residues long. CDR1 and CDR2 (germline): SQVTM, ANQGSEA. The CDR3 DNA reads TGCAGCGTTAGCCCCCTTCAGGACGGGGAGCTGTTTTTT. Its protein is CSVSPLQDGELFF.

The rearrangement uses TRBV19 and TRBJ1-5, with D perhaps matching TRBD1 (6 bases). Germline V gives CDR1 LNHDA, CDR2 SQIVND (reference sequence). This CDR3 contains 15 residues. Trimming shortened V by 10 bases and J by 5 bases, and 21 bases separated the two germline ends. The CDR3 DNA follows: TGTGCCACCCGGGGGGCTAGGACAGCTGATCAGCCCCAGCATTTT. Its protein is CATRGARTADQPQHF. Full variable domain (missing parts from reference TRBV19 and TRBJ1-5): DGGITQSPKYLFRKEGQNVTLSCEQNLNHDAMYWYRQDPGQGLRLIYYSQIVNDFQKGDIAEGYSVSREKKESFPLTVTSAQKNPTAFYLCATRGARTADQPQHFGDGTRLSIL.

This sequence joins TRBV7-7 and TRBJ1-3, with D tentatively TRBD1 (6 bases). Per the germline V gene, CDR1 is SSHAT and CDR2 is FNYEAQ (reference sequence). The CDR3 runs to 17 residues. CDR3: CASRLLGQPHSGNTIYF. Written as DNA, the CDR3 is TGTGCTAGCCGTCTATTAGGACAGCCTCACTCTGGAAACACCATATATTTT.

The V gene is TRBV5-6, the J gene TRBJ1-5; D possibly corresponds to TRBD1 (5 bases). With 0 bases removed from V and 7 bases from J, the gap between germline ends came to 11 bases. This CDR3 comprises 14 residues. Per the germline V gene, CDR1 is SGHDT and CDR2 is YYEEEE. The CDR3 region has the DNA TGTGCCAGCAGCTTGGGGAGGGGCGGCCAGCCCCAGCATTTT. Encoded protein: CASSLGRGGQPQHF.

This clone occurred a few times. The chain joins TRBV11-2 to TRBJ1-2; 9 bases are shared with TRBD1. J lost 7 bases, V lost 5 bases, and 11 bases had no gene match. This CDR3 comprises 15 residues. The germline V gene encodes CDR1 SGHAT and CDR2 FQNNGV. CDR3 nucleotides: TGTGCCAGCAGCACGGGACAGGGTGTCTCTATTGGCTACACCTTC. Translating it yields CASSTGQGVSIGYTF.

This chain uses TRBV5-1 with TRBJ1-1; the match to TRBD1 covers 8 bases. The germline CDR1 and CDR2 sequences are SGHRS and YFSETQ. After removal of 4 bases from V and 0 bases from J, the junction contained 8 bases not matched to a gene. This CDR3 is built from 16 residues. The CDR3 DNA follows: TGCGCCAGCAGCATCCTCGGGACAGGTGTGAACACTGAAGCTTTCTTT. As protein: CASSILGTGVNTEAFF.

The chain links TRBV10-3 to TRBJ2-1, with 8 positions matching TRBD2. V was clipped by 6 bases and J by 1 base; unmatched bases: 11. The germline V gene encodes CDR1 ENHRY and CDR2 SYGVKD. This CDR3 region has 17 residues. The CDR3 here is CAIRKGSGDGSYNEQFF. The CDR3 DNA sequence: TGTGCCATCAGGAAGGGTAGCGGGGATGGGTCCTACAATGAGCAGTTCTTC.

The J gene is TRBJ1-2, the V gene TRBV7-3; 10 bases are a match to TRBD1. The CDR3 is made up of 15 amino acids. Germline CDR1 and CDR2: SGHTA and FQGTGA. V gave up 6 bases and J gave up 5 bases; unmatched junction bases: 9. The CDR3 protein is CASSFAPGQGYGYTF. The CDR3 nucleotides read TGTGCCAGCAGTTTTGCGCCGGGACAGGGGTATGGCTACACCTTC.

The chain employs TRBV5-1 and TRBJ1-2; weak D call: TRBD1 (5 bases). The CDR3 covers 14 residues. Per germline, CDR1 SGHRS and CDR2 YFSETQ. Trimming removed 1 base at V and 4 bases at J, with 11 bases between. CDR3 nucleotide sequence: TGCGCCAGCAGCTTGTCCGGGGACTTCTATGGCTACACCTTC. Its translation is CASSLSGDFYGYTF.

The chain carries TRBV5-1 and TRBJ1-1; 8 bases fit TRBD1. This CDR3 contains 14 residues. The trim removed 3 bases at V and 3 bases at J, leaving 4 bases unmatched. Germline CDR1 SGHRS, CDR2 YFSETQ. The CDR3 DNA follows: TGCGCCAGCAGCTATACAGGGGGGGACACTGAAGCTTTCTTT. It yields the protein CASSYTGGDTEAFF.

This rearrangement joins TRBV18 to TRBJ1-1; the match to TRBD1 covers 9 bases. CDR3 length: 14 residues. Germline trimming cut 3 bases from V and 7 bases from J; bases unmatched to any gene: 6. The V gene's germline CDR1 is KGHSH and CDR2 LQKENI. The CDR3 reads CASSPGQGRSEAFF. The CDR3 DNA reads TGTGCCAGCTCACCGGGACAGGGACGGAGTGAAGCTTTCTTT. Filled out from reference TRBV18 and TRBJ1-1, the complete variable domain reads NAGVMQNPRHLVRRRGQEARLRCSPMKGHSHVYWYRQLPEEGLKFMVYLQKENIIDESGMPKERFSAEFPKEGPSILRIQQVVRGDSAAYFCASSPGQGRSEAFFGQGTRLTVV.